This TCR beta chain was retrieved from a study of OX40 agonist ivuxolimab in advanced cancers. Study as a whole: Three dose-escalation patients had partial responses: one with hepatocellular carcinoma and two with cutaneous melanoma. Study observations and caveats: Clones of CD4+ and CD8+ blood T cells grew by week 6 at doses of 0.1 to 3.0 mg/kg.

Here immunoSEQ multiplex PCR was the method, and the copy in TCRdb shows in-frame clones only, minus some. The data hold 70,000 to 80,000 clones, with roughly nine tenths observed a single time. About this clone: Its antigen is undetermined.

Germline trimming cut 3 bases from V and 6 bases from J; bases unmatched to any gene: 7. Germline CDR1 MNHEY, CDR2 SMNVEV (reference sequence). This CDR3 spans 15 amino acids. The chain links TRBV27 to TRBJ2-1; 8 bases agree with TRBD2. This sample comprised CD4+ or CD8+ T cells sorted from blood, obtained in a trial of the OX40 agonist ivuxolimab. This clonotype was obtained from an adult with an advanced solid tumor such as melanoma, head and neck, liver or kidney cancer. The CDR3 nucleotides are TGTGCCAGCAGTTTCCGGGGTAGCGGGACCAATGAGCAGTTCTTC. As protein: CASSFRGSGTNEQFF.